A selection of T cell receptor beta chains follows, all from one sample in a study of spatial heterogeneity in lung cancer. Each CDR3 protein is one row after TCRdb ran MiXCR on the 5' RACE reads. The sample has some 100,000 distinct CDR3 sequences; roughly 12% are singletons. The input for sequencing was PBMCs, taken at surgery. All receptors derive from a male donor with early-stage non-small cell lung cancer. The CDR3 runs from the conserved cysteine through the conserved F or W. The order of the fields is clone size, V gene, J gene, D gene, CDR3 protein, CDR3 DNA. A D gene is named only where the DNA matches it firmly. Where a row states a size, it is once, few, many or the class of an expanded clone; other rows omit it.

clone size: -; V gene: TRBV4-1; J gene: TRBJ1-4; D gene: -; CDR3 protein: CASSQDRDRSNEKLFF; CDR3 DNA: TGCGCCAGCAGCCAAGATCGGGACCGCAGTAATGAAAAACTGTTTTTT
clone size: few; V gene: TRBV29-1; J gene: TRBJ2-6; D gene: -; CDR3 protein: CSVTASGANVLTF; CDR3 DNA: TGCAGCGTCACAGCCTCTGGGGCCAACGTCCTGACTTTC
clone size: few; V gene: TRBV12-3/TRBV12-4; J gene: TRBJ2-7; D gene: -; CDR3 protein: CASRPARGVSYEQYF; CDR3 DNA: TGTGCCAGCAGGCCCGCGAGGGGAGTTTCCTACGAGCAGTACTTC
clone size: few; V gene: TRBV29-1; J gene: TRBJ1-4; D gene: -; CDR3 protein: CSGETGDEKLFF; CDR3 DNA: TGCAGCGGCGAAACCGGGGATGAAAAACTGTTTTTT
clone size: -; V gene: TRBV29-1; J gene: TRBJ1-1; D gene: -; CDR3 protein: CSAHRNTEAFF; CDR3 DNA: TGCAGCGCCCACAGGAACACTGAAGCTTTCTTT
clone size: many; V gene: TRBV28; J gene: TRBJ1-2; D gene: -; CDR3 protein: CASSRGDYGYTF; CDR3 DNA: TGTGCCAGCAGTCGGGGGGACTATGGCTACACCTTC
clone size: few; V gene: TRBV9; J gene: TRBJ1-1; D gene: -; CDR3 protein: CASSPRGRGEAFF; CDR3 DNA: TGTGCCAGCAGCCCGCGGGGGCGCGGTGAAGCTTTCTTT
clone size: -; V gene: TRBV20-1; J gene: TRBJ1-6; D gene: -; CDR3 protein: CSARWGRRLHF; CDR3 DNA: TGCAGTGCTAGGTGGGGCCGAAGACTCCACTTT
clone size: -; V gene: TRBV20-1; J gene: TRBJ1-4; D gene: -; CDR3 protein: CSAREGGDHEKLFF; CDR3 DNA: TGCAGTGCTAGAGAGGGAGGGGACCACGAAAAACTGTTTTTT
clone size: -; V gene: TRBV7-9; J gene: TRBJ1-2; D gene: -; CDR3 protein: CASSLETSYGYTF; CDR3 DNA: TGTGCCAGCAGCTTGGAAACGTCCTATGGCTACACCTTC
clone size: -; V gene: TRBV4-1; J gene: TRBJ2-5; D gene: -; CDR3 protein: CASSQVAQETQYF; CDR3 DNA: TGCGCCAGCAGCCAAGTGGCCCAAGAGACCCAGTACTTC
clone size: -; V gene: TRBV7-2; J gene: TRBJ2-2; D gene: -; CDR3 protein: CASSLRSGNGAGELFF; CDR3 DNA: TGTGCCAGCAGCTTACGGAGCGGCAACGGGGCCGGGGAGCTGTTTTTT
clone size: -; V gene: TRBV19; J gene: TRBJ2-5; D gene: -; CDR3 protein: CASSIVSSSETQYF; CDR3 DNA: TGTGCCAGTAGTATAGTGAGTAGTTCGGAGACCCAGTACTTC
clone size: few; V gene: TRBV7-2; J gene: TRBJ2-1; D gene: -; CDR3 protein: CASSLDSGSSYNEQFF; CDR3 DNA: TGTGCCAGCAGCTTAGATTCGGGCAGCTCCTACAATGAGCAGTTCTTC
clone size: many; V gene: TRBV9; J gene: TRBJ1-2; D gene: -; CDR3 protein: CASSAMQGADYGYTF; CDR3 DNA: TGTGCCAGCAGCGCAATGCAGGGTGCGGACTATGGCTACACCTTC
clone size: -; V gene: TRBV7-9; J gene: TRBJ1-2; D gene: -; CDR3 protein: CASEPRNINYGYTF; CDR3 DNA: TGTGCCAGCGAACCCAGGAACATTAACTATGGCTACACCTTC
clone size: -; V gene: TRBV20-1; J gene: TRBJ2-7; D gene: TRBD1; CDR3 protein: CSAGNSGTASHEQYF; CDR3 DNA: TGCAGTGCTGGAAATTCCGGGACAGCGTCTCACGAGCAGTACTTC
clone size: -; V gene: TRBV7-3; J gene: TRBJ2-2; D gene: -; CDR3 protein: CASSPSVVGALTGELFF; CDR3 DNA: TGTGCCAGCAGCCCTAGTGTCGTGGGGGCTCTCACCGGGGAGCTGTTTTTT
clone size: -; V gene: TRBV7-2; J gene: TRBJ2-7; D gene: -; CDR3 protein: CASSLEGGPPYEQYF; CDR3 DNA: TGTGCCAGCAGCTTAGAGGGGGGTCCCCCCTACGAGCAGTACTTC
clone size: few; V gene: TRBV6-2/TRBV6-3; J gene: TRBJ2-7; D gene: TRBD2; CDR3 protein: CASSSPITTSGASYEQYF; CDR3 DNA: TGTGCCAGCAGTTCGCCGATCACTACTAGCGGAGCCTCCTACGAGCAGTACTTC
clone size: few; V gene: TRBV28; J gene: TRBJ1-4; D gene: -; CDR3 protein: CASSLLVPVGKLFF; CDR3 DNA: TGTGCCAGCAGTTTACTGGTACCGGTGGGAAAACTGTTTTTT
clone size: few; V gene: TRBV28; J gene: TRBJ2-1; D gene: -; CDR3 protein: CASTSRGRSYNEQFF; CDR3 DNA: TGTGCCAGCACCTCCAGGGGAAGATCCTACAATGAGCAGTTCTTC
clone size: -; V gene: TRBV18; J gene: TRBJ2-5; D gene: -; CDR3 protein: CASSPRQGVVTETQYF; CDR3 DNA: TGTGCCAGCTCACCAAGGCAGGGTGTGGTTACGGAGACCCAGTACTTC
clone size: few; V gene: TRBV5-1; J gene: TRBJ2-1; D gene: -; CDR3 protein: CASSFSTDNEQFF; CDR3 DNA: TGCGCCAGCAGCTTCTCTACCGACAATGAGCAGTTCTTC
clone size: -; V gene: TRBV30; J gene: TRBJ2-3; D gene: -; CDR3 protein: CAWSTGRETDTQYF; CDR3 DNA: TGTGCCTGGAGTACAGGAAGGGAGACAGATACGCAGTATTTT
clone size: few; V gene: TRBV7-3; J gene: TRBJ2-5; D gene: -; CDR3 protein: CASSLTGGETQYF; CDR3 DNA: TGTGCCAGCAGCTTAACAGGCGGGGAGACCCAGTACTTC
clone size: -; V gene: TRBV5-8; J gene: TRBJ1-6; D gene: -; CDR3 protein: CASSPNRRDTSRRNNSPLHF; CDR3 DNA: TGTGCCAGCAGCCCCAACCGCCGGGACACCTCACGAAGGAATAATTCACCCCTCCACTTT
clone size: -; V gene: TRBV7-6; J gene: TRBJ2-5; D gene: -; CDR3 protein: CASSLEQGGLQETQYF; CDR3 DNA: TGTGCCAGCAGCTTAGAGCAGGGAGGCTTGCAGGAGACCCAGTACTTC
clone size: many; V gene: TRBV7-9; J gene: TRBJ2-7; D gene: TRBD1; CDR3 protein: CASSLDRGRPEQYF; CDR3 DNA: TGTGCCAGCAGCTTGGACAGGGGGCGCCCCGAGCAGTACTTC
clone size: few; V gene: TRBV29-1; J gene: TRBJ1-2; D gene: -; CDR3 protein: CSVGGSGDYGYTF; CDR3 DNA: TGCAGTGTGGGAGGATCGGGGGACTATGGCTACACCTTC
clone size: few; V gene: TRBV4-3; J gene: TRBJ2-2; D gene: -; CDR3 protein: CASSQDVGANTGELFF; CDR3 DNA: TGCGCCAGCAGCCAAGATGTCGGCGCGAACACCGGGGAGCTGTTTTTT
clone size: few; V gene: TRBV5-1; J gene: TRBJ2-2; D gene: TRBD1; CDR3 protein: CASAGDREAGELFF; CDR3 DNA: TGCGCCAGCGCCGGGGACAGGGAAGCCGGGGAGCTGTTTTTT
clone size: many; V gene: TRBV29-1; J gene: TRBJ2-7; D gene: -; CDR3 protein: CSVEGGGNYEQYF; CDR3 DNA: TGCAGCGTTGAAGGTGGAGGGAACTACGAGCAGTACTTC
clone size: large; V gene: TRBV7-9; J gene: TRBJ2-7; D gene: -; CDR3 protein: CASSPLSGEQYF; CDR3 DNA: TGTGCCAGCAGCCCATTATCGGGTGAGCAGTACTTC
clone size: few; V gene: TRBV6-5; J gene: TRBJ1-5; D gene: -; CDR3 protein: CASSYGAEAQPQHF; CDR3 DNA: TGTGCCAGCAGTTACGGGGCAGAGGCTCAGCCCCAGCATTTT
clone size: -; V gene: TRBV20-1; J gene: TRBJ2-5; D gene: -; CDR3 protein: CSASLQRGETQYF; CDR3 DNA: TGCAGTGCTAGCCTACAAAGGGGAGAGACCCAGTACTTC
clone size: -; V gene: TRBV6-5; J gene: TRBJ2-4; D gene: -; CDR3 protein: CASSYSGDAKNIQYF; CDR3 DNA: TGTGCCAGCAGTTACTCAGGGGATGCCAAAAACATTCAGTACTTC